This T cell receptor beta chain was identified in a study of cytomegalovirus exposure and HLA in healthy donors. The CDR3 extends over 10 amino acids. Study results and limitations: Reported results showed that the classifier diagnosed cytomegalovirus status with high specificity and sensitivity. Reported findings show TCR beta sequences accurately forecast HLA-A and HLA-B alleles in most subjects.

It was with 60 Vbeta and 13 Jbeta primers that the PCR ran. Produced via immunoSEQ multiplex PCR; TCRdb's table is partial and in-frame only. The repertoire holds 150,000 to 200,000 clones, with around 85% as singletons. As concerns this clone: Its target is not known.

The donors (healthy individuals) were bone marrow donors. Nominally healthy donors provided the samples, though records likely missed some immune exposures. The receptor comes from a man between 40 and 49 years old in good health and CMV-seronegative. The sequenced material came from PBMCs. The chain combines TRBV21-1 with TRBJ1-2; the D call of TRBD1 is as the table states it, not checked on the DNA. TRBV21-1 constitutes a pseudogene. The CDR3 nucleotides read TGTGCCAGCAGGACAGGGGCGGACACCTTC. It codes for CASRTGADTF.